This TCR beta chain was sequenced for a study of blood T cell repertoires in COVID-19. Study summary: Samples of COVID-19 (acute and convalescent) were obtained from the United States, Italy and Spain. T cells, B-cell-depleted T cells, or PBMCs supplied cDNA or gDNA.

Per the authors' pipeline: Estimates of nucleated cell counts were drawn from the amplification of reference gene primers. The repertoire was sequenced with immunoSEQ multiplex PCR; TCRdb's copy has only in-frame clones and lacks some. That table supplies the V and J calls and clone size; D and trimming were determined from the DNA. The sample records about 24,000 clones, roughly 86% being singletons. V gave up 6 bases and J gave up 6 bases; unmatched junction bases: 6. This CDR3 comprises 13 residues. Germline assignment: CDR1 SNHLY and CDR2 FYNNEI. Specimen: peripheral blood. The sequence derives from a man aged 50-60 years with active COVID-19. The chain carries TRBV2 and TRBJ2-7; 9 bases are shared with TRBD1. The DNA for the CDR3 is TGTGCCAGCAGGGCGACAGGGGGTATCGAGCAGTACTTC. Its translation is CASRATGGIEQYF.